What follows describes a single T cell receptor (beta chain). The antigen remains undetermined. These data come from a study of CD8 T cells in ankylosing spondylitis. Study-wide points: There was a TCR beta motif, made of eight highly homologous variants, that appeared characteristic of ankylosing spondylitis blood.

TCRdb independently ran MiXCR on the 5' RACE reads; one entry per CDR3 protein. The table records around 450,000 distinct CDR3 sequences, 25% to 30% of them present only once. The CDR3 length is 15 residues. Germline V CDR1 and CDR2: ENHRY, SYGVKD. The V segment lost 8 bases and the J segment 6 bases; nucleotides outside the gene matches: 12. The clonotype originates from a male donor with ankylosing spondylitis. The chain has TRBV10-3 and TRBJ2-2; TRBD1 agrees at 7 bases. Sequencing was done on a sample of blood, either unsorted or a sorted T cell fraction (not recorded which). CDR3 coding DNA: TGTGCCATCCGAACAGGGGAGAGGGTTGCCGGGGAGCTGTTTTTT. It specifies CAIRTGERVAGELFF.